This T cell receptor beta chain was obtained from a study of cytomegalovirus exposure and HLA in healthy donors (dated by TCRdb to between 2016 and 2019). About the study as a whole: In an earlier analysis of 587 of the donors, 250 to 350 Gb of sequence data and approximately 120 million unique TCR beta sequences from about 180 million T cells were reported. Typing coverage varied by locus: roughly 620-640 donors for A, B, C, DRB1 and DQB1; 522 for DQA1; more than 600 for DPA1; some 470 for DPB1. All discovery cohort repertoires had been generated using a single sequencing platform. Along with the approximately 650-subject first cohort, a separate validation cohort of over a hundred different subjects was used. The T cell repertoires of 670 or so subjects were profiled by immunosequencing and related to cytomegalovirus serostatus. Of the approximately 370 genotyped donors, 81% were placed in the genetic ancestry cluster associated with self-reported Caucasian donors. Donor age, sex, ethnicity and CMV serostatus were compiled together with the repertoire data. A later genetic analysis took genome-wide SNP genotypes for about three fifths of the 666 donors and used that subset as a discovery cohort. In an earlier analysis of roughly 580 of the donors, high-throughput TCR beta sequencing was used to judge whether each TCR beta V gene segment behaved as functional or pseudogenic. Among over 350 genotyped donors of the cohort, an average of about 240,000 unique TCR beta nucleotide sequences were sequenced per donor, about a sixth of them non-productive. About 300 gigabases of sequencing data and approximately 84 million unique TCR sequences were included in an early release covering several hundred HLA-typed donors. In the later analysis, no new phenotypic data were used to find candidate immune exposures; instead, reliance was placed on TCR beta sequences and their occurrence across donors. The aim of the study was to test whether cataloging public T cell receptors could identify signatures of past pathogen exposure. To predict cytomegalovirus infection status, the study combined high-throughput TCR immunosequencing, statistical association of individual TCRs with disease status, and machine learning. To study patterns of TCR occurrence, a later analysis re-analyzed previously published TCR beta repertoires from 600 to 750 donors and added high-resolution HLA genotyping. Four to six DR-DQ haplotypes were handled as single units for association and clustering, since linkage in the cohort was strong. HLA typing covered class I and class II loci at four-digit resolution. General conclusions and limits of the study: In vitro tests confirmed that three of the cytomegalovirus-associated TCR beta chains recognize cytomegalovirus antigens. In a later genetic analysis, fewer N-insertions in productive TCRs were reported among donors in an Asian-associated ancestry cluster than the roughly 700-donor mean. The 87-base-pair reads could not distinguish some IMGT-functional V segments, including TRBV6-2 and TRBV6-3, so those segments were excluded. For the cohort, immune exposure information was limited to CMV serostatus. An earlier analysis of some 590 of the donors showed that most TCR beta V segments appeared in productive rearrangements either about 90% or about 30% of the time, which broadly matched IMGT annotations. HLA typing was unavailable for some donors at each locus, so association tests used only the typed subset. A further reported finding was that TCR beta sequences accurately predicted the HLA-A and HLA-B alleles for most subjects in the first cohort. Linkage disequilibrium might explain the correlated functional status among segregating V segments, but an unknown experimental factor could not be excluded. In a later analysis, the rate of TCR association differed among HLA loci, with DRB1 alleles having the most associated TCRs and HLA-C alleles having the fewest. Because counts were too low, roughly 17 rarely observed V segments, including chromosome 9 orphons, were left out of the earlier analysis of some 600 of the donors. A cluster of highly shared sequence variants was judged likely to be a technical artifact of the sequencing pipeline. In a later analysis, HLA-associated TCR beta chains showed more clonal expansion and lower generation probabilities than non-associated chains that were equally common. Several of the top co-occurrence clusters appeared to be linked to parvovirus B19, influenza, CMV and Epstein-Barr virus, according to a later analysis. When HLA alleles, especially DR and DQ, strongly co-occurred, TCR associations were difficult to assign to individual alleles. The authors suggested that the approach could potentially be extended to other disease states and immunological phenotypes. Cytomegalovirus status was reported to be diagnosed by the classifier with high specificity and sensitivity in both the original and validation cohorts. In the study, some 180 TCR beta chains were listed as associated with cytomegalovirus. Most TCR sequences were seen in very few donors, while some public TCRs were found in many individuals. A later genetic analysis associated a missense DCLRE1C variant with V-gene and J-gene trimming of TCR beta chains, and an independent cohort replicated the association. Specific HLA alleles were associated with 15,000 to 20,000 TCR beta sequences at a false discovery rate of 0.05 in a later analysis. The presence/absence analyses assumed that sequencing depth was roughly uniform across donors, and that assumption may not be true. Only TCR beta chains were sequenced in this cohort, and the absence of alpha or paired-chain data limited detectable features. According to a later analysis, most CMV-associated TCR beta chains appeared to be HLA-restricted, and the HLA associations seemed to be driven largely by CMV exposure.

The library was obtained by the immunoSEQ multiplex PCR assay. For the multiplex PCR, a mixture combining 60 forward primers for TCR Vbeta segments and 13 reverse primers for TCR Jbeta segments was used. Amplification of the CDR3 region of rearranged TCR beta genes was performed with a multiplex PCR assay on genomic DNA. The Illumina HiSeq System was used to sequence the amplified TCR beta libraries as 87-base-pair reads. In the source study's methods: In a later analysis, 70 million to 95 million unique TCR beta chains were counted across the approximately 640 repertoires, and roughly 11 million of these chains were shared by at least two donors. To remove PCR and sequencing errors, raw reads were error-corrected and collapsed into unique sequences using a nearest-neighbor algorithm that merged closely related sequences. V, D and J gene segments were assigned by aligning CDR3 sequences to IMGT reference sequences. Each retained sequence needed at least a six-nucleotide match to both a V gene segment and a J gene segment. A rearrangement was called productive if the CDR3 had no stop codons and remained in frame with V and J, and every other rearrangement was called non-productive. CDR3 was defined by IMGT convention, running from the second conserved V-encoded cysteine to the conserved J-encoded phenylalanine. In an earlier analysis of around 640 of the donors, sequences lacking an unambiguous match to a single V gene segment were excluded. An earlier analysis of 587 of the donors called V segments functional above 56.7% productive rearrangements and segregating when the between-donor standard deviation exceeded 5%. To diagnose cytomegalovirus status from the catalog of TCR beta chain sequences, a statistical classification framework was built. V and J gene assignment, in a later analysis, came from comparing TCR nucleotide sequences with IMGT/GENE-DB human TR gene sequences. Using the TCRdist pipeline, a later analysis assigned CDR3 sequences along with most-parsimonious VDJ recombination scenarios. In a later analysis, each TCR beta chain was defined by its CDR3 amino acid sequence together with its V-gene family, and reads lacking a unique V-gene family were excluded. A later analysis removed 592 highly shared, low-generation-probability nucleotide sequences to deal with suspected cross-contamination and a sequencing artifact. For each public chain, a later analysis derived a clonal expansion index from normalized ranks of inferred template counts within each repertoire. In a later analysis, generation probabilities were computed using a VDJ recombination model fitted to out-of-frame rearrangements, and the results were checked against IGoR. Hypergeometric tests were used in a later analysis to score TCR-TCR, TCR-HLA and TCR-CMV co-occurrence, with a repertoire-size bias correction applied to the TCR pairs. To estimate false discovery rates, a later analysis permuted the HLA or CMV assignments 20 times. In a later analysis, co-occurring TCRs were grouped using DBSCAN, and TCRdist sequence similarity was added for clustering within HLA-allele-positive subsets. Co-occurrence clustering excluded repertoires with fewer than 30,000 or more than 120,000 public chains, plus five with anomalous nucleotide sharing. The table comes from immuneACCESS by way of TCRdb, which keeps in-frame sequences with V and J called. Part of the clones is missing from these tables; in studies checked, under half for an unresolved V gene and the rest for unknown reasons. V and J calls and clone size are copied from that table; D and trimming were computed from the DNA. Across this sample there are some 130,000 clones, with approximately 81% seen only once. The ten largest clones add up to roughly 7% of the sample.

V lost 1 base and J lost 7 bases, and the count of bases not matched to a germline gene is 4. For CDR1 and CDR2, the germline V gene lists MGHRA and YSYEKL. From the cysteine up to the phenylalanine, the CDR3 has a length of 15 residues. The retained sequence is limited to the CDR3, 45 bases, with the frame set at the first base. The cohort was made up of several hundred healthy bone marrow donors. All cohort members were sampled while nominally healthy, although unrecorded immune exposures were likely present. The donor was CMV seronegative and was included in the group of hundreds of seronegative cohort members. A peripheral blood sample was provided by each donor, and peripheral blood mononuclear cells were used for TCR beta sequencing. The Qiagen DNeasy Blood Extraction Kit was used to extract genomic DNA from the blood cell samples. Note on this clone: Its antigen is still unknown. No qualities accompany the bases; no much larger clone lies one base away.

Material: PBMCs. The clonotype comes from a male donor in good health and CMV-seronegative. The rearrangement combines TRBV4-1 with TRBJ2-1; TRBD2 matches 10 bases in the middle. In nucleotides, the sequence is TGCGCCAGCAGCCAAGTGGCTAGCGGGAGTAATGAGCAGTTCTTC. The translation is CASSQVASGSNEQFF.